This TCR beta chain was recovered during a study of blood T cell repertoires in COVID-19. About the research overall: The samples span acute and convalescent COVID-19 from the United States, Italy and Spain. From T cells, B-cell-depleted T cells, or PBMCs came the material, which was cDNA or gDNA.

In the original analysis: Reference gene primer amplification in the assay estimated nucleated cell counts. TCRdb's table, derived via immunoSEQ multiplex PCR, lists solely in-frame clones and lacks some. V and J calls and clone size follow that table, whereas D and trimming were derived from the DNA. The sample includes about 300,000 clones, about 82% seen only once; the top ten take around 1.6%. V lost 7 bases and J 4 bases, leaving 13 bases between the germline ends. Germline loops: CDR1 MGHDK, CDR2 SYGVNS. CDR3 length equals 14 residues. The chain couples TRBV25-1 to TRBJ1-4; tentatively, D is TRBD1 (5 bases). This sequence originates from a woman aged 45-65 years with acute or convalescent COVID-19. The sample comprised peripheral blood. The CDR3 nucleotides are TGTGCCAGCACCTTAAGCGGGGGTAATGAAAAACTGTTTTTT. Translation: CASTLSGGNEKLFF.